This T cell receptor beta chain came from a study of shared clonotypes between healthy human individuals. CDR1 SGHNT and CDR2 YYREEE come from the germline V gene (reference sequence). The CDR3 totals 16 residues. V shed 0 bases and J 4 bases; nucleotides not matched to a gene: 7. It was into CD45RA+ naive and CD45RA-negative memory subsets that the CD4+ cells were split. Deep-level assay runs were performed. Assay: immunoSEQ multiplex PCR; the TCRdb copy retains only in-frame clones and omits some. Of about 2.5 million clones in the sample, under 95% were seen once. The sample comprised naive CD4+ T cells from PBMCs. Subset specified: CD45RA+ positively selected. This clonotype was sampled from a man younger than 35 in good health. Some clones in this sample may be carry-over from other donors' samples. The chain has TRBV5-4 and TRBJ2-7; 10 nucleotides align to TRBD2. CDR3 amino acids: CASSLGRTSGVYEQYF. CDR3 in DNA: TGTGCCAGCAGCTTGGGACGAACTAGCGGGGTATACGAGCAGTACTTC.